The 27 T cell receptor beta chains below come from one sample, sequenced in a study of T cell responses to AZD1222 COVID-19 vaccine. Produced via immunoSEQ multiplex PCR; TCRdb's table is partial and in-frame only. The sample contains over 150,000 clones, around 88% of which appear only once. Sequenced material: peripheral blood, taken 28 days after the second AZD1222 dose. The source is an adult who received the AZD1222 COVID-19 vaccine.

This sequence joins TRBV5-1 and TRBJ2-5; maybe TRBD1 (6 bases). Per the germline V gene, CDR1 is SGHRS and CDR2 is YFSETQ. The CDR3 has 15 amino acids. V lost 3 bases, J lost 2 bases, and 14 bases lay in between. The CDR3 DNA reads as TGCGCCAGCAGCTCCGATGGGGGCTCACAAGAGACCCAGTACTTC. It translates to CASSSDGGSQETQYF. The full variable domain, its missing parts supplied by reference TRBV5-1 and TRBJ2-5, is KAGVTQTPRYLIKTRGQQVTLSCSPISGHRSVSWYQQTPGQGLQFLFEYFSETQRNKGNFPGRFSGRQFSNSRSEMNVSTLELGDSALYLCASSSDGGSQETQYFGPGTRLLVL.

The rearrangement uses TRBV11-2 and TRBJ2-7; D unclear. Trimming stripped 8 bases from V and 3 bases from J, with 8 bases between. CDR1 and CDR2 from the germline V gene are SGHAT and FQNNGV. The CDR3 totals 11 residues. CDR3 DNA sequence: TGTGCCAGCCGATGGGGCTACGAGCAGTACTTC. Amino acid sequence: CASRWGYEQYF.

This chain joins TRBV29-1 and TRBJ2-2; D is unresolved. V was pared by 7 bases and J by 3 bases, with 9 bases between. The V gene's germline CDR1 is SQVTM and CDR2 ANQGSEA. The CDR3 sequence is 12 residues long. The CDR3 DNA reads TGCAGCGCTGAGGTGGACACCGGGGAGCTGTTTTTT. Amino acid sequence: CSAEVDTGELFF.

The rearrangement uses TRBV6-6 and TRBJ1-3, with a tentative D call TRBD1 (5 bases). Germline V gene lookup returns CDR1 MNHNY and CDR2 SVGAGI (reference sequence). V gave up 5 bases and J gave up 0 bases, with 11 bases separating them. The CDR3 sequence is 15 residues long. The CDR3 loop reads CASSMDMNSGNTIYF. CDR3 nucleotides: TGTGCCAGCAGTATGGACATGAACTCTGGAAACACCATATATTTT.

This chain links TRBV7-2 with TRBJ2-7, with 10 bases aligning to TRBD1. CDR1 and CDR2 from the germline V gene are SGHTA and FQGNSA. The length of the CDR3 is 15 residues. Losses at the gene ends were 5 bases for V and 5 bases for J; bases not matched to a gene: 9. CDR3 in DNA: TGTGCCAGCAGCCCCCGGGACAGGGGTAGCCACGAGCAGTACTTC. It codes for CASSPRDRGSHEQYF.

This rearrangement joins TRBV7-8 to TRBJ2-5; D is unresolved. Germline CDR1 SGHVS, CDR2 FQNEAQ. V lost 5 bases, J lost 4 bases, and 5 bases lay in between. There are 11 residues in the CDR3. Here the CDR3 reads CASSRRETQYF. The CDR3 DNA reads TGTGCCAGCAGCCGTAGAGAGACCCAGTACTTC.

The chain carries TRBV30 and TRBJ1-2, with D possibly being TRBD1 (6 bases). This CDR3 region has 12 residues. V lost 5 bases, J lost 4 bases, and 11 bases lay in between. The germline V gene encodes CDR1 GTSNPN and CDR2 SVGIG (reference sequence). The CDR3, as DNA: TGTGCCTGGGTACAGGGTAGCTATGGCTACACCTTC. It encodes CAWVQGSYGYTF.

The rearrangement uses TRBV4-1 and TRBJ1-4, with a possible D match to TRBD1 (6 bases). There are 16 residues in the CDR3. V lost 0 bases and J 8 bases, leaving 16 bases between the germline ends. Per germline, CDR1 MGHRA and CDR2 YSYEKL. The CDR3: CASSQDLQGRGEKLFF. Written as DNA, the CDR3 is TGCGCCAGCAGCCAAGATCTGCAGGGGCGGGGGGAAAAACTGTTTTTT.

As DNA, the CDR3 is TGCGCCAGCAGCAGTAGCCGTGGGGGCGGAACTAACACTGAAGCTTTCTTT. This gives the protein CASSSSRGGGTNTEAFF. This chain connects TRBV5-1 to TRBJ1-1; weak D call: TRBD1 (6 bases). The CDR3 consists of 17 residues. V was cut by 4 bases and J by 2 bases, with 21 bases left in between. Germline V gene sequence: CDR1 SGHRS, CDR2 YFSETQ.

The J gene is TRBJ1-1, the V gene TRBV12-3 or TRBV12-4, with unresolved D. V was clipped by 0 bases and J by 7 bases, with 9 bases between them. This CDR3 is built from 13 residues. The CDR3 loop reads CASSLAQDIEAFF. The DNA of the CDR3 is TGTGCCAGCAGTTTAGCGCAGGATATTGAAGCTTTCTTT.

V gene TRBV19 combines with J gene TRBJ1-1; maybe TRBD1 (5 bases). Trimming stripped 4 bases from V and 2 bases from J, with 14 bases between. Germline CDR1 is LNHDA and CDR2 is SQIVND (reference sequence). This CDR3 is 15 amino acids long. The CDR3 DNA reads TGTGCCAGTAGTACCCCCGGGAGGGGCAACACTGAAGCTTTCTTT. Protein sequence: CASSTPGRGNTEAFF. The full variable domain, rest sourced from reference TRBV19 and TRBJ1-1, is DGGITQSPKYLFRKEGQNVTLSCEQNLNHDAMYWYRQDPGQGLRLIYYSQIVNDFQKGDIAEGYSVSREKKESFPLTVTSAQKNPTAFYLCASSTPGRGNTEAFFGQGTRLTVV.

The chain joins TRBV24-1 to TRBJ2-1, with TRBD2 identical over 12 bases. CDR3 size: 17 residues. CDR1 and CDR2 from the germline V gene are KGHDR and SFDVKD. V trimming: 1 base; J trimming: 9 bases; junction bases outside the gene matches: 9. The CDR3 region has the DNA TGTGCCACCAGTGATTTCCCTAGCGGGGGGGAGGAAGGTGAGCAGTTCTTC. The encoded protein is CATSDFPSGGEEGEQFF.

This clone appeared a single time. The rearrangement links TRBV15 to TRBJ2-1, with D perhaps being TRBD1 or TRBD2 (5 bases each). This CDR3 has 14 amino acids. V gave up 3 bases and J gave up 3 bases, with 9 bases separating them. CDR1 is LNHNV, CDR2 YYDKDF, per germline (reference sequence). Here the CDR3 DNA reads TGTGCCACCAGCAGGGGGACGTACTACAATGAGCAGTTCTTC. As protein: CATSRGTYYNEQFF.

V is TRBV11-2 and J is TRBJ1-5; possible D gene TRBD1, 5 bases. CDR1 and CDR2 from the germline V gene are SGHAT and FQNNGV. CDR3 length: 14 residues. V was trimmed by 3 bases and J by 9 bases, leaving 15 bases between them. This CDR3 reads CASSFAGTAWPQHF. CDR3 DNA: TGTGCCAGCAGCTTTGCCGGGACCGCTTGGCCCCAGCATTTT.

V is TRBV5-1 and J is TRBJ1-2; 7 bases are a match to TRBD1. Germline V gene sequence: CDR1 SGHRS, CDR2 YFSETQ. CDR3 length: 15 amino acids. V lost 6 bases and J lost 7; bases outside the gene matches: 15. CDR3 DNA: TGCGCCAGCACCCCCTTTGACAGGGAGCCGGGTGGCTACACCTTC. It specifies CASTPFDREPGGYTF. The variable domain in full, with the rest retrieved from reference TRBV5-1 and TRBJ1-2, is KAGVTQTPRYLIKTRGQQVTLSCSPISGHRSVSWYQQTPGQGLQFLFEYFSETQRNKGNFPGRFSGRQFSNSRSEMNVSTLELGDSALYLCASTPFDREPGGYTFGSGTRLTVV.

This clone was observed a single time. The V call is TRBV5-1, the J call TRBJ2-5; D is unclear. Germline V CDR1 and CDR2: SGHRS, YFSETQ. Trimming took 4 bases from V and 1 from J, leaving 5 bases between them. The CDR3 contains 12 residues. The CDR3 DNA follows: TGCGCCAGCAGCCAGCCCCAAGAGACCCAGTACTTC. It codes for CASSQPQETQYF.

The V and J genes are TRBV9 and TRBJ2-2; a weak D match, TRBD1 (6 bases). V lost 3 bases and J lost 6, with 9 bases in between. CDR3 length: 13 residues. Germline CDR1 SGDLS, CDR2 YYNGEE. The CDR3 bases are TGTGCCAGCAGCGCTCCAGGGGCCGGGGAGCTGTTTTTT. It codes for CASSAPGAGELFF. Supplemented by reference TRBV9 and TRBJ2-2, the full variable domain reads DSGVTQTPKHLITATGQRVTLRCSPRSGDLSVYWYQQSLDQGLQFLIQYYNGEERAKGNILERFSAQQFPDLHSELNLSSLELGDSALYFCASSAPGAGELFFGEGSRLTVL.

V gene TRBV30 combines with J gene TRBJ1-5, with D unresolved. The CDR3 runs to 16 residues. V gave up 0 bases and J gave up 7 bases, with 19 bases separating them. CDR1 is GTSNPN and CDR2 is SVGIG in the germline V gene (reference sequence). The CDR3 DNA reads TGTGCCTGGAGTGTCCCCCTTCAAGCCTCAGGCCAGCCCCAGCATTTT. Translation gives CAWSVPLQASGQPQHF. The whole variable domain, filled in from reference TRBV30 and TRBJ1-5, reads SQTIHQWPATLVQPVGSPLSLECTVEGTSNPNLYWYRQAAGRGLQLLFYSVGIGQISSEVPQNLSASRPQDRQFILSSKKLLLSDSGFYLCAWSVPLQASGQPQHFGDGTRLSIL.

The gene calls are TRBV14 and TRBJ2-1; D uncertain. CDR1 is SGHDN, CDR2 FVKESK, per germline. The CDR3 is 15 residues long. Trimming pared 2 bases from V and 0 bases from J, leaving 8 bases between. The CDR3 coding sequence is TGTGCCAGCAGCCAATATGTGAGCTCCTACAATGAGCAGTTCTTC. This sequence encodes CASSQYVSSYNEQFF.

The CDR3 coding sequence is TGTGCCAGCTCACCAACTGGGACAGGGCTTGAAGCTTTCTTT. It codes for CASSPTGTGLEAFF. This chain joins TRBV18 and TRBJ1-1, with 9 bases aligning to TRBD1. The germline gives CDR1 KGHSH, CDR2 LQKENI. The length of the CDR3 is 14 residues. The V and J ends lost 2 bases and 7 bases, in that order; junction bases with no gene match: 5.

This rearrangement joins TRBV9 to TRBJ2-3; the D is unclear. This CDR3 spans 13 amino acids. Germline-derived CDR1 and CDR2 are SGDLS and YYNGEE. V shed 8 bases and J shed 2 bases, with 12 bases lying between them. Here the CDR3 reads CASAVGFTDTQYF. As DNA, the CDR3 is TGTGCCAGTGCCGTCGGATTCACAGATACGCAGTATTTT.

The chain uses TRBV19 and TRBJ2-5, with a tentative D call TRBD2 (6 bases). From germline, CDR1 is LNHDA and CDR2 SQIVND (reference sequence). Between the trimmed V and J ends, which lost 4 bases and 2 bases, there was a span of 11 bases. The CDR3 has 14 amino acids. This chain's CDR3 is CASSRLAAQETQYF. The CDR3 DNA is TGTGCCAGTAGTAGATTAGCGGCGCAAGAGACCCAGTACTTC. Based on the CDR3 plus reference TRBV19 and TRBJ2-5, the full variable domain is DGGITQSPKYLFRKEGQNVTLSCEQNLNHDAMYWYRQDPGQGLRLIYYSQIVNDFQKGDIAEGYSVSREKKESFPLTVTSAQKNPTAFYLCASSRLAAQETQYFGPGTRLLVL.

V and J are TRBV11-2 and TRBJ2-7, with TRBD2 matching 11 bases. The V gene end was trimmed by 5 bases and the J gene end by 3 bases; junction bases not matched to a gene: 6. Looked up from germline, CDR1 is SGHAT and CDR2 is FQNNGV. CDR3 length: 15 residues. The CDR3 region has the DNA TGTGCCAGCAGCCCCGTTAGCGGGGGGGTCTACGAGCAGTACTTC. As protein: CASSPVSGGVYEQYF.

The gene calls are TRBV5-4 and TRBJ1-1; D is ambiguous. V was trimmed by 0 bases and J by 1 base, leaving 7 bases between them. The germline V gene has CDR1 SGHNT and CDR2 YYREEE (reference sequence). The CDR3 loop spans 14 amino acids. The chain's CDR3 is CASSLAYRNTEAFF. The CDR3 bases are TGTGCCAGCAGCTTGGCCTACCGGAACACTGAAGCTTTCTTT.

The rearrangement joins TRBV7-2 to TRBJ1-6, with a weak D call TRBD1 (5 bases). CDR1 SGHTA and CDR2 FQGNSA come from the germline V gene. Deletions cut 5 bases from V and 6 bases from J, with 14 bases between. The CDR3 loop spans 15 amino acids. The CDR3 region has the DNA TGTGCCAGCAGCATCCCGACCGGGGGTAATTCACCCCTCCACTTT. Translated, it gives CASSIPTGGNSPLHF.

This clone has just one count. The chain employs TRBV7-3 and TRBJ1-1, with D possibly being TRBD1 (5 bases). The length of the CDR3 is 16 residues. The germline V gene has CDR1 SGHTA and CDR2 FQGTGA. V was clipped by 5 bases and J by 1 base, with 17 bases between them. CDR3 in DNA: TGTGCCAGCAGCCCAGACCGTGGGGCGGCGAACACTGAAGCTTTCTTT. Its translation: CASSPDRGAANTEAFF.

V and J are TRBV2 and TRBJ1-2, with D uncertain. The CDR3 is made up of 13 amino acids. Looked up from germline, CDR1 is SNHLY and CDR2 is FYNNEI. The V and J ends lost 3 bases and 8 bases respectively, with 13 bases between them. CDR3 in amino acids: CASSDSLAGGYTF. As DNA, the CDR3 is TGTGCCAGCAGTGACTCTTTGGCGGGCGGCTACACCTTC.